This TCR beta chain was found in a study of T cell repertoires in cytomegalovirus infection. Trimming shortened V by 8 bases and J by 0 bases, and 11 bases separated the two germline ends. The CDR3 spans 14 residues. Germline assignment: CDR1 LNHDA and CDR2 SQIVND (reference sequence). This clonotype turned up a few times. The antigen remains unidentified. Via MiXCR, TCRdb re-called the reads, giving one row per CDR3 protein. The top ten clones hold about an eighth of a sample with about 920,000 distinct CDR3 sequences, under 40% of them seen once. Specimen: cultured CD8+ T cells from PBMCs, collected from culture after CMV antigen stimulation. V usage is TRBV19 and J usage is TRBJ2-1, with a possible D match to TRBD1 (5 bases). This clonotype was sampled from a human donor in good health (CMV status not recorded). Some clones in this sample may be carry-over from other donors' samples. CDR3 nucleotide sequence: TGTGCCAGTCAGGGCTTCAGCTCCTACAATGAGCAGTTCTTC. This encodes CASQGFSSYNEQFF.